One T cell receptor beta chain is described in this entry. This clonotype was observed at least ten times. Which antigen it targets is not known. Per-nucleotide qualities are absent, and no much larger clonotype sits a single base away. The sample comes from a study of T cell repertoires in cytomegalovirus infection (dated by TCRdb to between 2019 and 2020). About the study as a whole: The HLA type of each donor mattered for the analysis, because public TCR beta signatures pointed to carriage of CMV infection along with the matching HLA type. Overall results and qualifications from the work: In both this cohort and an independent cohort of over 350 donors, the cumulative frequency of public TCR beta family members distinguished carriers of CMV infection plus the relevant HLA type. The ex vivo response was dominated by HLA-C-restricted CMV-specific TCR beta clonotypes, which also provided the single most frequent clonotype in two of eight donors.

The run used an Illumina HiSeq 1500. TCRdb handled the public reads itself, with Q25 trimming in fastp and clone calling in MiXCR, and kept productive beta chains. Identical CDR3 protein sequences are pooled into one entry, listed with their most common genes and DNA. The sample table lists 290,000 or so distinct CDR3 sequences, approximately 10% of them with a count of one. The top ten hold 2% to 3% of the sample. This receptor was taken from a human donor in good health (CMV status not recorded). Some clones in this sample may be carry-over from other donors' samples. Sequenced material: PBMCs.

The CDR3 corresponds to CASIETGELGYTF. The sequenced DNA is TGTGCCAGCATCGAGACCGGGGAGCTGGGCTACACCTTC. The chain links TRBV6-1 with TRBJ1-2, with the D gene not clear enough to name. V and J are truncated by 7 bases and 8 bases respectively, leaving an intervening sequence of 17 bases. The CDR3 has 13 amino acids, counting the end cysteine and phenylalanine. Of all the DNA, just the CDR3 is kept, 39 bases in frame from base 1. CDR1 and CDR2 (MNHNS, SASEGT) derive from the germline V gene.